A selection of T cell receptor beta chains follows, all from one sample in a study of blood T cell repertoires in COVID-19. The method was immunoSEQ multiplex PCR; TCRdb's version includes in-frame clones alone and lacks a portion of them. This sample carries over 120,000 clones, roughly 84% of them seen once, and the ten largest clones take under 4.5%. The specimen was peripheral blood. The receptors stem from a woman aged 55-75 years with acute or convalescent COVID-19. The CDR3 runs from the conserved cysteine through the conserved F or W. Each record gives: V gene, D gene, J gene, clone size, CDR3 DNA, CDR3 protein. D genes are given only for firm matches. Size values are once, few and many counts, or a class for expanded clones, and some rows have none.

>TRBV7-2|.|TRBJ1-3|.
TGTGCCAGCAGCTTAAAGGCAGGGCTACTCTCTGGAAACACCATATATTTT
CASSLKAGLLSGNTIYF
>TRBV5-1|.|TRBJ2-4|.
TGCGCCAGCAGCTTGGTTATGGGTAGTTACGCGGTGTTC
CASSLVMGSYAVF
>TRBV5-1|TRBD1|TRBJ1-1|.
TGCGCCAGCAGCCCGAGGACAGGGAGGACTGAAGCTTTCTTT
CASSPRTGRTEAFF
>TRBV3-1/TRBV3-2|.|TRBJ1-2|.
TGTGCCAGCAGCCAAGCTTCCGGGGGGGGCCTTCACGGCTACACCTTC
CASSQASGGGLHGYTF
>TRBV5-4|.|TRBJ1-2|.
TGTGCCAGCAGCTTGGACAGGGTCCTCTATGGCTACACCTTC
CASSLDRVLYGYTF
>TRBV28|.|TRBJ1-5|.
TGTGCCAGCAGTTCCTCGTACAATCAGCCCCAGCATTTT
CASSSSYNQPQHF
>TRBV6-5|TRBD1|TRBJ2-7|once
TGTGCCAGCAGGCAGGGACAGACCTCCTACGAGCAGTACTTC
CASRQGQTSYEQYF
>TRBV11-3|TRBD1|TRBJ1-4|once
TGTGCCAGCAGCTCCGGGACAGTGACTAATGAAAAACTGTTTTTT
CASSSGTVTNEKLFF
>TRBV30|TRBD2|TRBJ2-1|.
TGTGCCTGGAGCCCACGGACTAGCGGGTCCTACAATGAGCAGTTCTTC
CAWSPRTSGSYNEQFF
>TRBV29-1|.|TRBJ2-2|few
TGCAGCGTTGACAGGAACACCGGGGAGCTGTTTTTT
CSVDRNTGELFF
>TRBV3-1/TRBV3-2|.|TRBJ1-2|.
TGTGCCAGCAGCCAAGACCGGTTAGCTAACTATGGCTACACCTTC
CASSQDRLANYGYTF
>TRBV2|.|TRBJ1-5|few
TGTGCCAGCAGTGTAGGTGGGGGGGGTAGCAATCAGCCCCAGCATTTT
CASSVGGGGSNQPQHF
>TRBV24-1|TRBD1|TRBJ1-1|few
TGTGCCACCAGTGATGGCGACAGGGAAGGCACTGAAGCTTTCTTT
CATSDGDREGTEAFF
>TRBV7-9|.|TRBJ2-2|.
TGTGCCAGCAGCCCCCGGATCGGGGTTAAGAACACCGGGGAGCTGTTTTTT
CASSPRIGVKNTGELFF
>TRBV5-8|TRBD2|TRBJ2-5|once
TGTGCCAGCAGCCTCGGGACTAGCGGGAGGTCCAGCCAAGAGACCCAGTACTTC
CASSLGTSGRSSQETQYF
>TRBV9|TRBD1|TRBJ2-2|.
TGTGCCAGCAGCGCGACAGGGGGGACCGGGGAGCTGTTTTTT
CASSATGGTGELFF
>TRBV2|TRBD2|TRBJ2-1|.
TGTGCCAGCCCCGCCGGGACTAGCGGCTACAATGAGCAGTTCTTC
CASPAGTSGYNEQFF
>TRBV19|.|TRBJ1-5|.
TGTGCCAGTAGGCCCGGGACAAAGGGGAATCAGCCCCAGCATTTT
CASRPGTKGNQPQHF
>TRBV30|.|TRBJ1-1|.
TGTGCCTGGACGGCGTGGAGCGGAGCTTTCTTT
CAWTAWSGAFF
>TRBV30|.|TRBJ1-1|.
TGTGCCTGCCGACAGCCTCAGCGCACTGAAGCTTTCTTT
CACRQPQRTEAFF
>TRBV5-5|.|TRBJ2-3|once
TGTGCCAGCAGCTTGTGGGAGAGCACAGATACGCAGTATTTT
CASSLWESTDTQYF
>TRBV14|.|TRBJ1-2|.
TGTGCCAGCAGCCTCGTCAGATCCTATGGCTACACCTTC
CASSLVRSYGYTF
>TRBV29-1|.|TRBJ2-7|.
TGCAGCGTAACAGGGATCCACTACGAGCAGTACTTC
CSVTGIHYEQYF
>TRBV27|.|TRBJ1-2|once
TGTGCCAGCAGTTTATCGAGGGCAGCATATGGCTACACCTTC
CASSLSRAAYGYTF
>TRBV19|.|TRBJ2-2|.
TGTGCCAGTAGTATACTAGACCGATTTCAGGGTGTCACCGGGGAGCTGTTTTTT
CASSILDRFQGVTGELFF
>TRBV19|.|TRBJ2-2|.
TGTGCCAGTAGATTGGGACATGGAAGTCCCGGGGAGCTGTTTTTT
CASRLGHGSPGELFF
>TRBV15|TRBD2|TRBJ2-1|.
TGTGCCACCAGCAGCTTATTAGCGGGAGGAGGTGAGCAGTTCTTC
CATSSLLAGGGEQFF
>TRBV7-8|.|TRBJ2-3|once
TGTGCCAGCAGCCTAGGTGGGAGGAGCGTTAGCACAGATACGCAGTATTTT
CASSLGGRSVSTDTQYF
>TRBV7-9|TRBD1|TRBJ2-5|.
TGTGCCAGCAGAACAGGGGGCCAAGAGACCCAGTACTTC
CASRTGGQETQYF